The TCR beta chain described here comes from a study of CD8 T cells in ankylosing spondylitis (dated by TCRdb to about 2017). Regarding the complete study: T cell receptor beta repertoires were profiled in healthy donors and ankylosing spondylitis patients so that disease-linked TCR variants could be found. The whole study cohort included 95 to 130 healthy donors and roughly 24 ankylosing spondylitis patients. Peripheral blood was sampled, and synovial fluid was additionally collected from ankylosing spondylitis patients.

Study-level results and caveats: The disease-linked clones were reported to be significantly enriched in matched synovial fluid samples from ankylosing spondylitis patients. The disease-linked clones showed a CD8+ phenotype and occurred at relatively low frequencies in peripheral blood. Some TCR beta motif variants had previously been reported in synovial fluid and blood of reactive arthritis patients, which suggested common disease-initiation mechanisms. A TCR beta motif of about 8 highly homologous amino acid variants appeared characteristic of blood from ankylosing spondylitis patients.

The CDR3 goes from the cysteine to the phenylalanine over 14 residues. Of the read, only the CDR3 DNA is kept; its 42 bases are in frame from base 1. For this chain, trimming is 8 bases at the V end and 0 bases at the J end, and the number of junction bases without a gene match is 2. Taken from the germline V gene, the CDR1 and CDR2 loops are SNHLY and FYNNEI. TCRdb lists the instrument as Illumina HiSeq 2500. Quantitative 5'-RACE with molecular barcodes was used to prepare TCR beta libraries. Concerning the study's data processing: A new computational method, built on a probabilistic model of VDJ rearrangement, was used to identify disease-linked TCR variants. TCRdb handled the public reads itself, with Q25 trimming in fastp and clone calling in MiXCR, and kept productive beta chains. Each entry merges the rows of one CDR3 protein and shows their most common DNA and genes. The V and J calls follow TCRdb's processing rather than the paper's. This sample has just over 350,000 distinct CDR3 sequences in its table, and roughly 22% of those were observed once. The ten largest clones take up roughly 13% of the sample.

This clonotype turned up a few times. The specificity of this receptor is unknown. The sample holds no much larger clone one base away, and base qualities are not on file. The rearranged segments are TRBV2 and TRBJ2-7, with 12 bases aligning to TRBD2. Sequenced sample: blood, either unsorted or a sorted T cell fraction (not recorded which). The receptor's source is a male donor with ankylosing spondylitis or in good health (not recorded which). CDR3 region: CASGLAGISYEQYF. The DNA sequence is given as TGTGCCAGCGGACTAGCGGGGATCTCCTACGAGCAGTACTTC.